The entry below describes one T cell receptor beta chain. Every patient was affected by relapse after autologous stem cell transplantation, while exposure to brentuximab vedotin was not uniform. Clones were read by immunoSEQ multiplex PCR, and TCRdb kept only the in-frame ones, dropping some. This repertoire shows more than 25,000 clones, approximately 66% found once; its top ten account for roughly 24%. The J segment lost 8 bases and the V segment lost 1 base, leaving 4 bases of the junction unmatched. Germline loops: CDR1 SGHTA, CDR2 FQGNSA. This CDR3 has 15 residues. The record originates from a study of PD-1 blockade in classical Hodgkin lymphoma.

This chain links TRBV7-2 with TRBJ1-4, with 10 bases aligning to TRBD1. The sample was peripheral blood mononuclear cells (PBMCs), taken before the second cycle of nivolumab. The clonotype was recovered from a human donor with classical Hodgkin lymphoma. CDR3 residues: CASSLGGQGMEKLFF. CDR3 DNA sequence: TGTGCCAGCAGCTTAGGGGGACAGGGGATGGAAAAACTGTTTTTT.